This T cell receptor (beta chain) was documented in a study of tumor-infiltrating lymphocytes in primary liver carcinoma. On the study more broadly: There were roughly 3.5 to 7.13 million productive TCRbeta reads per sample, a yield similar across tissue types.

Reverse transcription of around 0.45 ug total RNA with a constant-region primer produced TCR beta cDNA. ARM-PCR was slightly modified, and three nested multiplex PCR rounds with it gave rise to the TCR beta libraries. Amplification in the first two PCR rounds was performed using TRBV1-TRBV30 forward primers and a C-beta reverse primer for roughly 9 cycles each. TCRdb reprocessed the multiplex PCR reads with MiXCR, giving one entry per CDR3 protein. Of roughly 70,000 distinct CDR3 sequences listed, about two thirds are singletons. CDR3 size: 16 residues. CDR1 and CDR2 (germline): SGHAT, FQNNGV. Concerning this clonotype itself: As yet, its antigen is unknown. One end of the junction is discordant with germline, which a read error may explain.

The study's findings and limits: Found in all five tumor regions were only about 7.5-24% of top clones. Pairs of tumor regions overlapped more than tumor-adjacent and tumor-blood pairs did.

Co-extraction of both nucleic acids (RNA and DNA) used about 19-33 mg of unsorted bulk tissue. Tumor regions sampled: superior, inferior, left, right poles, and centre. Material for sequencing was liver tumor tissue from sampling region 4. The subset is: tumor region T4, right-lateral pole. The TCR comes from a man aged 40-49 years with primary liver carcinoma and hepatitis B virus infection. The J gene is TRBJ2-7, the V gene TRBV11-2, with TRBD1 matching over 7 bases. CDR3 residues: CTSSFIQGSIYNEQYF. DNA for the CDR3: TGTACCAGCAGCTTCATACAGGGGTCCATATATAACGAGCAGTACTTC.